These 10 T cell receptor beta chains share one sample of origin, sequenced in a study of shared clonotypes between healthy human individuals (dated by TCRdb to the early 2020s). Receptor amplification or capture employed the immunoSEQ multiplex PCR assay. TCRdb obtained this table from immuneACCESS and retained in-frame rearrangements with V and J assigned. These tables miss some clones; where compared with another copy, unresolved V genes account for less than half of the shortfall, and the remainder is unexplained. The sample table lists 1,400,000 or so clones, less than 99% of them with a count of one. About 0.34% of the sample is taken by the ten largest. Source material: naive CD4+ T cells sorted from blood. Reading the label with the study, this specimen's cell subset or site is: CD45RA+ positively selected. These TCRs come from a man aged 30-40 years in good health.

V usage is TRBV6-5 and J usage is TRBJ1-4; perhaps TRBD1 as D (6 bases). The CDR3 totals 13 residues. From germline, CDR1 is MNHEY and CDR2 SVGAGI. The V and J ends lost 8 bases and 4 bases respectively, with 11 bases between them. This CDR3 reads CASRYRVNEKLFF. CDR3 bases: TGTGCCAGCCGCTACAGGGTTAATGAAAAACTGTTTTTT.

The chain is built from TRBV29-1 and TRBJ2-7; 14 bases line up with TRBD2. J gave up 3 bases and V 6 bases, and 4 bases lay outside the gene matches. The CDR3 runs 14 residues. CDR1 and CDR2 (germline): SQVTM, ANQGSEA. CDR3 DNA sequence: TGCAGCGTCTCAGGGACTAGCGGGAGCTACGAGCAGTACTTC. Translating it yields CSVSGTSGSYEQYF.

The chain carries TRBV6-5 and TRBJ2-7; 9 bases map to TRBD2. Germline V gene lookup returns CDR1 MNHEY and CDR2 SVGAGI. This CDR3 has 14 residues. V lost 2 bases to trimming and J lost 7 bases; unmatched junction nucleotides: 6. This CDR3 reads CASSYRLAGWEQYF. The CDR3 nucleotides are TGTGCCAGCAGTTACCGCCTAGCGGGATGGGAGCAGTACTTC.

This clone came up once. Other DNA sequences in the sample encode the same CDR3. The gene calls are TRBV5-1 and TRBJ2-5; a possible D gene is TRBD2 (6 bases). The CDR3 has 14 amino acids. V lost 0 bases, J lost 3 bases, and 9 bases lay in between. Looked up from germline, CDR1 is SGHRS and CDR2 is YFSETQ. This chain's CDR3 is CASSLVGTEETQYF. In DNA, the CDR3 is TGCGCCAGCAGCTTGGTAGGGACTGAAGAGACCCAGTACTTC.

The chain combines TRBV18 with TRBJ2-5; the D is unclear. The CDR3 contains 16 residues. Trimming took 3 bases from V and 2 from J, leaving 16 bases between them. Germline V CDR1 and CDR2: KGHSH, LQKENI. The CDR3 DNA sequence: TGTGCCAGCTCACCCCTCCCTGGACCCGTACAAGAGACCCAGTACTTC. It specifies CASSPLPGPVQETQYF.

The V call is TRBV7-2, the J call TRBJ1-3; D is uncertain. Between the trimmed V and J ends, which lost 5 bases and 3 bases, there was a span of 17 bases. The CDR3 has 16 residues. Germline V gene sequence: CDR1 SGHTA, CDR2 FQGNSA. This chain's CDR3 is CASSNKIGISGNTIYF. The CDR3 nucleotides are TGTGCCAGCAGCAATAAAATAGGGATTAGTGGAAACACCATATATTTT.

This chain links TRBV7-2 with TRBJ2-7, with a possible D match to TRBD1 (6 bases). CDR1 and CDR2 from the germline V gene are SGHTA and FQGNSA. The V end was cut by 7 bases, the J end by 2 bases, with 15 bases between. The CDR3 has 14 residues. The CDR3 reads CASNSFGQTYEQYF. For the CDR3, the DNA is TGTGCCAGCAACTCCTTCGGACAGACCTACGAGCAGTACTTC.

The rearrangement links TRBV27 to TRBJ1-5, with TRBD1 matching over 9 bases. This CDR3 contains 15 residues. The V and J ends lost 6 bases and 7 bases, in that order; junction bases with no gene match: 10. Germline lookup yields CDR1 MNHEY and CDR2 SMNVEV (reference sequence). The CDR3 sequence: CASSLDRGIGQPQHF. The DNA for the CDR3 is TGTGCCAGCAGCCTCGACAGGGGGATTGGACAGCCCCAGCATTTT.

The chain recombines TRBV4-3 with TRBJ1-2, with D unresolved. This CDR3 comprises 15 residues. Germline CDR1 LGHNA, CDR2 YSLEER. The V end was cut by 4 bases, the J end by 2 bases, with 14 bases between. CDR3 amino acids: CASSPMEGGNYGYTF. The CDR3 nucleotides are TGCGCCAGCAGCCCGATGGAGGGAGGGAACTATGGCTACACCTTC.

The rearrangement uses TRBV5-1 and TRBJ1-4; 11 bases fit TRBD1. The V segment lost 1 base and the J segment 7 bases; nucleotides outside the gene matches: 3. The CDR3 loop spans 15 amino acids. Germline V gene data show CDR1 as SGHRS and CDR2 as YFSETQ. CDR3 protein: CASSLWGQGVEKLFF. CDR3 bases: TGCGCCAGCAGCTTGTGGGGACAGGGGGTTGAAAAACTGTTTTTT.